This is a list of T cell receptor beta chains from one sample in a study of T cell responses to AZD1222 COVID-19 vaccine. The method was immunoSEQ multiplex PCR; TCRdb's version includes in-frame clones alone and lacks a portion of them. The data hold some 86,000 clones, with about 88% observed a single time. Here the sequenced sample was peripheral blood, taken 28 days after the second AZD1222 dose. These receptors all come from an adult who received the AZD1222 COVID-19 vaccine. The CDR3 runs from the conserved cysteine through the conserved F or W. Fields, in order: clone size, J gene, D gene, V gene, CDR3 DNA, CDR3 protein. D genes are given only for firm matches. Clone size is not always given. Where it is, it says once, few, many or a class for expanded clones.

.,TRBJ1-4,.,TRBV5-1,TGCGCCAGCGGTCCGGGACGGATTAATGAAAAACTGTTTTTT,CASGPGRINEKLFF
.,TRBJ2-5,.,TRBV19,TGTGCCAGTAGTATAGGACTCGGACAGCCTGAAATTACCTACCAAGAGACCCAGTACTTC,CASSIGLGQPEITYQETQYF
.,TRBJ2-5,TRBD1,TRBV5-1,TGCGCCAGCAGCTCGAGGGACAGCCAAGAGACCCAGTACTTC,CASSSRDSQETQYF
few,TRBJ1-3,.,TRBV10-3,TGTGCCATCAGTGTCCCGCTCAGCTCTGGAAACACCATATATTTT,CAISVPLSSGNTIYF
.,TRBJ1-3,.,TRBV19,TGTGCCAGTAGTATTTCGGGGGCCGCTGGAAACACCATATATTTT,CASSISGAAGNTIYF
.,TRBJ2-1,.,TRBV10-1,TGCGCCAGCAGTGAATTAGTATCCGGCAATGAGCAGTTCTTC,CASSELVSGNEQFF
.,TRBJ1-6,.,TRBV6-5,TGTGCCAGCAGTTACTCGACGGGGGTATTTTCACCCCTCCACTTT,CASSYSTGVFSPLHF
once,TRBJ2-3,TRBD1,TRBV4-1,TGCGCCAGCAGCCAGGCTCGGGACAGGGGCCTCCTAGCAGCGCAGTATTTT,CASSQARDRGLLAAQYF
once,TRBJ1-2,.,TRBV28,TGTGCCAGCAGGGAGAGGGGTGGCTACACCTTC,CASRERGGYTF
once,TRBJ1-2,.,TRBV5-1,TGCGCCAGCAGCTTGGGAGGGAACTATGGCTACACCTTC,CASSLGGNYGYTF
few,TRBJ1-2,TRBD1,TRBV19,TGTGCCAGTAGTGTGGGACAGGGGGCGGAAGGCTACACCTTC,CASSVGQGAEGYTF
.,TRBJ1-2,TRBD1,TRBV3-1/TRBV3-2,TGTGCCAGCAGCCAAGCGAAACTTGGACAGGTCAGATCTAACTATGGCTACACCTTC,CASSQAKLGQVRSNYGYTF
.,TRBJ2-7,.,TRBV2,TGTGCCAGCAGTGATACGGTGGGCGAGCAGTACTTC,CASSDTVGEQYF